This entry is about one T cell receptor (beta chain). Its specificity is unknown. The PCR used 60 Vbeta and 13 Jbeta primers. Profiling relied on immunoSEQ multiplex PCR, and the TCRdb table lists in-frame clones only, not all of them. Of about 190,000 clones in the sample, roughly three quarters were seen once. This sample is drawn from a study of cytomegalovirus exposure and HLA in healthy donors. Study summary: The early release's HLA-typed donors yielded roughly 85 million unique TCRs. General study points: The authors assumed roughly uniform sequencing depth across donors for presence/absence analyses. Usually a TCR sequence was rare, but some public TCRs were found in many donors. Under in vitro conditions, a few CMV-associated chains were confirmed as specific for CMV antigens.

The CDR3 covers 14 residues. Germline trimming cut 4 bases from V and 1 base from J; bases unmatched to any gene: 2. Germline V CDR1 and CDR2: SGHRS, YFSETQ. This sequence joins TRBV5-1 and TRBJ2-5; TRBD1 aligns across 9 bases. Sequencing was done on a sample of PBMCs. The receptor's source is a woman between 18 and 29 years old in good health and CMV-seronegative. DNA of the CDR3: TGCGCCAGCAGCCGGACAGGGGTCCAAGAGACCCAGTACTTC. Amino acids: CASSRTGVQETQYF.